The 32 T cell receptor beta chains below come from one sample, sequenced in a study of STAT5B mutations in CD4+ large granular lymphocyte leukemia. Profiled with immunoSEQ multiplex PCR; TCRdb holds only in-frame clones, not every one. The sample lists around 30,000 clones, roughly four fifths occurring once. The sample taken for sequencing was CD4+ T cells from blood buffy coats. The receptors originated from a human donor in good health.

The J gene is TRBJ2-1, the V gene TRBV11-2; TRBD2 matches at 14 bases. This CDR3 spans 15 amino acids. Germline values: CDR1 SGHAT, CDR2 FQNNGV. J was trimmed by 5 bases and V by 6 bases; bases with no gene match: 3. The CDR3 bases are TGTGCCAGCAGGGGGACTAGCGGGGGCCACAATGAGCAGTTCTTC. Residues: CASRGTSGGHNEQFF. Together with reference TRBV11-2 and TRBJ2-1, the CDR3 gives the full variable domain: EAGVAQSPRYKIIEKRQSVAFWCNPISGHATLYWYQQILGQGPKLLIQFQNNGVVDDSQLPKDRFSAERLKGVDSTLKIQPAKLEDSAVYLCASRGTSGGHNEQFFGPGTRLTVL.

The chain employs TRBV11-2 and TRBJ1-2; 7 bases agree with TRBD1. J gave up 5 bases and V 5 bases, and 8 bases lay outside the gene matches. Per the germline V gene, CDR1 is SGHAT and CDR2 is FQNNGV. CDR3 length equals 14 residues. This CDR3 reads CASSPTGQLYGYTF. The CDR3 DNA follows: TGTGCCAGCAGCCCCACGGGACAGCTTTATGGCTACACCTTC. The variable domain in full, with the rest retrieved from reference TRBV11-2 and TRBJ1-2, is EAGVAQSPRYKIIEKRQSVAFWCNPISGHATLYWYQQILGQGPKLLIQFQNNGVVDDSQLPKDRFSAERLKGVDSTLKIQPAKLEDSAVYLCASSPTGQLYGYTFGSGTRLTVV.

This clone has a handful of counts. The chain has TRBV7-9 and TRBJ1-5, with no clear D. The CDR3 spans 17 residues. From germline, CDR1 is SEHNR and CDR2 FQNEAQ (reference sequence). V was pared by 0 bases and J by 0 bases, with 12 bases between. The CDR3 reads CASSLALPGVSNQPQHF. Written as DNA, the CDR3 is TGTGCCAGCAGCTTAGCTCTCCCCGGGGTTAGCAATCAGCCCCAGCATTTT. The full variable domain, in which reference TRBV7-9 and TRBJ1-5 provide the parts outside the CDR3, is DTGVSQNPRHKITKRGQNVTFRCDPISEHNRLYWYRQTLGQGPEFLTYFQNEAQLEKSRLLSDRFSAERPKGSFSTLEIQRTEQGDSAMYLCASSLALPGVSNQPQHFGDGTRLSIL.

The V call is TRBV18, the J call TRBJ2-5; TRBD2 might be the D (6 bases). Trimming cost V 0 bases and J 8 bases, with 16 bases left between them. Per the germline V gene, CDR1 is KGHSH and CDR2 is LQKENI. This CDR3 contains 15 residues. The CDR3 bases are TGTGCCAGCTCACCACCCACGACTAGACCCGAAACCCAGTACTTC. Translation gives CASSPPTTRPETQYF. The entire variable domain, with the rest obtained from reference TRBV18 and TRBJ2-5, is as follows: NAGVMQNPRHLVRRRGQEARLRCSPMKGHSHVYWYRQLPEEGLKFMVYLQKENIIDESGMPKERFSAEFPKEGPSILRIQQVVRGDSAAYFCASSPPTTRPETQYFGPGTRLLVL.

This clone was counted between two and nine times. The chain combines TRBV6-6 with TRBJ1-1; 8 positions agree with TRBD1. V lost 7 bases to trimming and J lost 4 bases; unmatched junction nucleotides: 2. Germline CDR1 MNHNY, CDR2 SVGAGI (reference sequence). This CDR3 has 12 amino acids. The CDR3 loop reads CASTTGGTEAFF. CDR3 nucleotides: TGTGCCAGCACTACAGGGGGCACTGAAGCTTTCTTT.

CDR3 sequence: CAWSVRDRVSEQYF. CDR3 nucleotide sequence: TGTGCCTGGAGTGTCCGGGACAGGGTATCCGAGCAGTACTTC. The V and J genes are TRBV30 and TRBJ2-7; 9 bases agree with TRBD1. Germline V gene data show CDR1 as GTSNPN and CDR2 as SVGIG (reference sequence). The CDR3 spans 14 residues. The V and J ends lost 0 bases and 6 bases, in that order; junction bases with no gene match: 6.

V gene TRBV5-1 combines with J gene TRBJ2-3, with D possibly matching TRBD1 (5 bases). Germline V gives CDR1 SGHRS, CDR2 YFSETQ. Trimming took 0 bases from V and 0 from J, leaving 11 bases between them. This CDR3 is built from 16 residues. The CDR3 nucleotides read TGCGCCAGCAGCTTGGAGGCCAGGGCAAGCACAGATACGCAGTATTTT. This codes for CASSLEARASTDTQYF.

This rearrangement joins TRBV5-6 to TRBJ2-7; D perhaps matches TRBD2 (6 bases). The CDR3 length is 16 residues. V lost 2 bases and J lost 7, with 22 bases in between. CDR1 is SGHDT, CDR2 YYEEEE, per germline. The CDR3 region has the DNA TGTGCCAGCAGCTTCGGGGCAGGGACTGGAGGTTCGGAGCAGTACTTC. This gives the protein CASSFGAGTGGSEQYF.

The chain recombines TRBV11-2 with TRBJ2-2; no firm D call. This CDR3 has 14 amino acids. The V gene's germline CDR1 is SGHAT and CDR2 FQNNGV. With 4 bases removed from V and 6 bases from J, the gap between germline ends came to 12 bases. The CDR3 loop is CASSSRIQAGELFF. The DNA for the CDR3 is TGTGCCAGCAGCTCCCGGATTCAGGCCGGGGAGCTGTTTTTT.

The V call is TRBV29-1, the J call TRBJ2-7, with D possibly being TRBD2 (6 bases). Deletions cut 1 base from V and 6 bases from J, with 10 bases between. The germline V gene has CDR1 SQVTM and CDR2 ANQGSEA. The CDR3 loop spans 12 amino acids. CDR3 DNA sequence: TGCAGCGTTGAAGGGCAGGGAGGCGAGCAGTACTTC. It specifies CSVEGQGGEQYF.

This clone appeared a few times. As DNA, the CDR3 is TGTGCCAGCGGGGACTTCTCCTACGAGCAGTACTTC. Translated, it gives CASGDFSYEQYF. The rearrangement uses TRBV2 and TRBJ2-7; tentatively, D is TRBD2 (6 bases). The V end lost 8 bases, the J end lost 0 bases, and 8 bases lay between the germline ends. Germline V gene sequence: CDR1 SNHLY, CDR2 FYNNEI. The CDR3 totals 12 residues.

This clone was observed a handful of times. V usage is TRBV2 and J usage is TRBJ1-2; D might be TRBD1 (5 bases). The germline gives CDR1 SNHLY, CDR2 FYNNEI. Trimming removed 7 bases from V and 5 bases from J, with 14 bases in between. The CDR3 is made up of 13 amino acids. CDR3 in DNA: TGTGCCAGCATCCCCCAAGGGGAGTATGGCTACACCTTC. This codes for CASIPQGEYGYTF.

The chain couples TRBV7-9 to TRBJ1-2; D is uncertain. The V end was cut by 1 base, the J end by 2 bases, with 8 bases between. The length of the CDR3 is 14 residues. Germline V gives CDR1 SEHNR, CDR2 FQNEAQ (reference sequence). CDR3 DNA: TGTGCCAGCAGCTTAGTGGCAGGAAACTATGGCTACACCTTC. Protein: CASSLVAGNYGYTF.

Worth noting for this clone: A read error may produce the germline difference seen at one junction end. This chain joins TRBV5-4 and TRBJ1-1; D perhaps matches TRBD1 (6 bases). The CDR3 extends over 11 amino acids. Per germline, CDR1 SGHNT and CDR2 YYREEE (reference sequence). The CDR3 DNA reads TGTGTCAGCAGCTCGGACAGTGAAGCTTTCTTT. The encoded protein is CVSSSDSEAFF.

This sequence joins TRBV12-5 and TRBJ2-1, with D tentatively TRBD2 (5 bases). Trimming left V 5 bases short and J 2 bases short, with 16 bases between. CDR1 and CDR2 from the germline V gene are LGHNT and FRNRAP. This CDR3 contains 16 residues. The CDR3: CASGARLGRAYNEQFF. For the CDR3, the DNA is TGTGCTAGTGGTGCCCGGCTAGGGAGAGCCTACAATGAGCAGTTCTTC.

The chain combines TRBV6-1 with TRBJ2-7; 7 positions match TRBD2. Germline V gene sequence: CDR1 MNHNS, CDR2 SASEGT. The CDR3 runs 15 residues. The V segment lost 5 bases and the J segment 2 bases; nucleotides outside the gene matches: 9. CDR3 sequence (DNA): TGTGCCAGCAGTAGAGGGGACGGGGGGACCTACGAGCAGTACTTC. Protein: CASSRGDGGTYEQYF.

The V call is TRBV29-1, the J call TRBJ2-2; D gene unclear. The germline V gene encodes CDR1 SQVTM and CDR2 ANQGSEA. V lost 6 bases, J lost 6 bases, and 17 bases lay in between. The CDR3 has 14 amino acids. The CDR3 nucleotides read TGCAGCGTCCGCGTCCAAGTAGACGCCGGGGAGCTGTTTTTT. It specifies CSVRVQVDAGELFF.

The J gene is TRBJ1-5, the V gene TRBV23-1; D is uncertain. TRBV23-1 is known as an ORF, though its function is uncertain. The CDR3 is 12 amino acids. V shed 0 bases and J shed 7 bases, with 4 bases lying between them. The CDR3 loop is CASSQSDQPQHF. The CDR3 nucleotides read TGCGCCAGCAGTCAATCGGACCAGCCCCAGCATTTT.

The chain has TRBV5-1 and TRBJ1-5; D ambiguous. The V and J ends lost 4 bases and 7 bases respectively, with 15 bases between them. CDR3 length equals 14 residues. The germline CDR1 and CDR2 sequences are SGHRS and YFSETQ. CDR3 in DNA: TGCGCCAGCAGCCCGGGCCGAATTGGGCAGCCCCAGCATTTT. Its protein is CASSPGRIGQPQHF.

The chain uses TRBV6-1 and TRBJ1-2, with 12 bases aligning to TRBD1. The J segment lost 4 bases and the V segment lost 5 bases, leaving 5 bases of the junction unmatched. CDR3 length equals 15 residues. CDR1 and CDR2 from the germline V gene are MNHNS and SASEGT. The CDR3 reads CASSQGTGGGYGYTF. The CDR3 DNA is TGTGCCAGCAGTCAAGGGACAGGGGGCGGCTATGGCTACACCTTC.

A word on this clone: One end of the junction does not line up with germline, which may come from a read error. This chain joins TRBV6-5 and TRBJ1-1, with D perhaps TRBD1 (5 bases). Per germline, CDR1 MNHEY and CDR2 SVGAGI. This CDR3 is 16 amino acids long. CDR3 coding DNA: TGTGCCAGCCGTTACTTGGGCCTGGGGGGTGACACTGAAGCTTTCTTT. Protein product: CASRYLGLGGDTEAFF.

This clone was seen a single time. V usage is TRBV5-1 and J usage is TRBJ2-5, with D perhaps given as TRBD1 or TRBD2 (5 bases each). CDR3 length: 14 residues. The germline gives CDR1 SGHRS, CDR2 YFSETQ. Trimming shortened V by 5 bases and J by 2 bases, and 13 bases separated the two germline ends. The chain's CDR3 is CASRPGTEQETQYF. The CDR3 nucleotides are TGCGCCAGCAGGCCCGGGACGGAGCAAGAGACCCAGTACTTC. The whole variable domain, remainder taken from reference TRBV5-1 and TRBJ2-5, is KAGVTQTPRYLIKTRGQQVTLSCSPISGHRSVSWYQQTPGQGLQFLFEYFSETQRNKGNFPGRFSGRQFSNSRSEMNVSTLELGDSALYLCASRPGTEQETQYFGPGTRLLVL.

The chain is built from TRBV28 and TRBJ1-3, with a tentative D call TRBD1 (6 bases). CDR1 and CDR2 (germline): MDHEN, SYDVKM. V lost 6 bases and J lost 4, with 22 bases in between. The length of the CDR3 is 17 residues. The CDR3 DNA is TGTGCCAGCAGCTCCACCGGAGGGGGACGGTGGGGAAACACCATATATTTT. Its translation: CASSSTGGGRWGNTIYF.

The CDR3 nucleotides are TGTGCCAGCAGTTCGGACCCCCTAGGGGGTGAAGCTTTCTTT. Encoded protein: CASSSDPLGGEAFF. The V and J genes are TRBV5-4 and TRBJ1-1; tentatively, D is TRBD1 (6 bases). Trimming cost V 5 bases and J 7 bases, with 18 bases left between them. Germline lookup yields CDR1 SGHNT and CDR2 YYREEE (reference sequence). The CDR3 length is 14 residues.

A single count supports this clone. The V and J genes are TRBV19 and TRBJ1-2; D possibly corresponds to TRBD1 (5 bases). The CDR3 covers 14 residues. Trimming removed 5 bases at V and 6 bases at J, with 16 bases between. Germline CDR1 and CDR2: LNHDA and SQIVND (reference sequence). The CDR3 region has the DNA TGTGCCAGTAGTCCGGGGACGGGGAGGGATGGCTACACCTTC. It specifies CASSPGTGRDGYTF.

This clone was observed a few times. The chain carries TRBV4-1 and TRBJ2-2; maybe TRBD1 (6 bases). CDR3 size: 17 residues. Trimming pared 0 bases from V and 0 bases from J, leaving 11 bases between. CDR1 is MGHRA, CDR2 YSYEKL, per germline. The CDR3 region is CASSQDKQGANTGELFF. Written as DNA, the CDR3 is TGCGCCAGCAGCCAAGATAAACAGGGAGCGAACACCGGGGAGCTGTTTTTT.

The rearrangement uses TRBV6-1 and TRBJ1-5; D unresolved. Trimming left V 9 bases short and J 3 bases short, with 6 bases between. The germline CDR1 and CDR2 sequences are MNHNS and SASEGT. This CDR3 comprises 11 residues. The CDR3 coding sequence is TGTGCCAGTGGGCACAATCAGCCCCAGCATTTT. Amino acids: CASGHNQPQHF.

The CDR3 nucleotides read TGTGCCAGCTCACAGCAGGGACTAGCGGGTTCCTACGAGCAGTACTTC. Protein product: CASSQQGLAGSYEQYF. The V call is TRBV18, the J call TRBJ2-7; 12 nucleotides agree with TRBD2. The V and J ends lost 4 bases and 1 base, in that order; junction bases with no gene match: 5. This CDR3 comprises 16 residues. The germline V gene has CDR1 KGHSH and CDR2 LQKENI.

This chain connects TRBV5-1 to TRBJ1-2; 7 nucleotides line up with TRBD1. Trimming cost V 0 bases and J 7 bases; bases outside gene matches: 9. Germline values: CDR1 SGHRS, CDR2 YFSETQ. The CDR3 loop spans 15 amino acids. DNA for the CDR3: TGCGCCAGCAGCTTGGTAGGAACAGGGGACTTTGGCTACACCTTC. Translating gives CASSLVGTGDFGYTF.

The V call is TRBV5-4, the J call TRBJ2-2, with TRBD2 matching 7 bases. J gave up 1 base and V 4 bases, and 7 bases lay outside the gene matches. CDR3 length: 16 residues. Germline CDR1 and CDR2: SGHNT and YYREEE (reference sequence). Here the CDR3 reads CASSPRGSENTGELFF. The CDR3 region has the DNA TGTGCCAGCAGCCCCCGCGGGAGCGAGAACACCGGGGAGCTGTTTTTT.

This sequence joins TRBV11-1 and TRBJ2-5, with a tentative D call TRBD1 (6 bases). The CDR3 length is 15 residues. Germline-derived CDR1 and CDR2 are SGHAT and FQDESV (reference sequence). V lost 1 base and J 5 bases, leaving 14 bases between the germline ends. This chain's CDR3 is CASSLDVHRVETQYF. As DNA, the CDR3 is TGTGCCAGCAGCTTAGATGTCCACAGGGTCGAGACCCAGTACTTC.

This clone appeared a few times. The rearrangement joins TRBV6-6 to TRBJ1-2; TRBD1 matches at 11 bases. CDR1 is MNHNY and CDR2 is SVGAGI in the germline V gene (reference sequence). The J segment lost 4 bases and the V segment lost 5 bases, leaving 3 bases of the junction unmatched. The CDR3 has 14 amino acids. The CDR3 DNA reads TGTGCCAGCAGTGGGGACAGGGGGGGCTATGGCTACACCTTC. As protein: CASSGDRGGYGYTF.